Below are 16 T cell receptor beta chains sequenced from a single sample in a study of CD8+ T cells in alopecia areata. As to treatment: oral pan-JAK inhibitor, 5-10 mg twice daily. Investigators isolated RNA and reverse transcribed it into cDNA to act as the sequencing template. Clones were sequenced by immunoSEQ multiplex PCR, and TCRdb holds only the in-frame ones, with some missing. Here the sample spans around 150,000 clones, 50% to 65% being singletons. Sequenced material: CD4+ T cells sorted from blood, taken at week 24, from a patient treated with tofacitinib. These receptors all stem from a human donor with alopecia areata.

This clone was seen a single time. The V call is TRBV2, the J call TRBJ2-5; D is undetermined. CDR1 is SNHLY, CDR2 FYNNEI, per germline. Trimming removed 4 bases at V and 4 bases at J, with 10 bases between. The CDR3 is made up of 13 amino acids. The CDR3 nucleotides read TGTGCCAGCAGTGTTCAAGGTAGAGAGACCCAGTACTTC. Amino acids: CASSVQGRETQYF.

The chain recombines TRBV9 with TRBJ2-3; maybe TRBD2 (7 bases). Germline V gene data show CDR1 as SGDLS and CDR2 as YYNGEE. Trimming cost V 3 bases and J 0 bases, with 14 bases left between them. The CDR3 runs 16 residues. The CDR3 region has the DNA TGTGCCAGCAGCGCGTACGGGGGGCGGAGCACAGATACGCAGTATTTT. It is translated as CASSAYGGRSTDTQYF.

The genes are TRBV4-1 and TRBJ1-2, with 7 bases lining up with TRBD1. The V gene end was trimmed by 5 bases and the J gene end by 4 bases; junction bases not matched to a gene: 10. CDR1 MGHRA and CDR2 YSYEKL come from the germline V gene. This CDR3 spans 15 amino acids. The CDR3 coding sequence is TGCGCCAGCAGCAACCCGCCGGGACAGCTCTATGGCTACACCTTC. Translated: CASSNPPGQLYGYTF.

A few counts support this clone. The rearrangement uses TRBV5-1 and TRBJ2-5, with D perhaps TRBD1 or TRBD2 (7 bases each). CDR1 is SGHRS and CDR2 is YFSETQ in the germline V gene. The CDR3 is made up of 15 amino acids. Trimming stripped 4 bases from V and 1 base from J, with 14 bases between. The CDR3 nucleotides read TGCGCCAGCAGCCAAGCGGGACAGTCCCAAGAGACCCAGTACTTC. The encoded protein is CASSQAGQSQETQYF. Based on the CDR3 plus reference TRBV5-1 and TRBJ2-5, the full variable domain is KAGVTQTPRYLIKTRGQQVTLSCSPISGHRSVSWYQQTPGQGLQFLFEYFSETQRNKGNFPGRFSGRQFSNSRSEMNVSTLELGDSALYLCASSQAGQSQETQYFGPGTRLLVL.

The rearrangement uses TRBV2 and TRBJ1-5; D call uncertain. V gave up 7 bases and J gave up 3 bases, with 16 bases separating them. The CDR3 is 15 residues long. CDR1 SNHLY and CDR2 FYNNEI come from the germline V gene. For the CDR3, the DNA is TGTGCCAGCACCGATAACCGGGCCCCCAATCAGCCCCAGCATTTT. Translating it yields CASTDNRAPNQPQHF.

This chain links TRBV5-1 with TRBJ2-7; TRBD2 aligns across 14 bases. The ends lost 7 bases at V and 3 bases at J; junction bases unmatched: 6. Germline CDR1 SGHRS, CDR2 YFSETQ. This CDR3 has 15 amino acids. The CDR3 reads CASRGTSGGLYEQYF. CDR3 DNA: TGCGCCAGCCGAGGGACTAGCGGGGGACTCTACGAGCAGTACTTC. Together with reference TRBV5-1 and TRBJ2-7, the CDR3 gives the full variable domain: KAGVTQTPRYLIKTRGQQVTLSCSPISGHRSVSWYQQTPGQGLQFLFEYFSETQRNKGNFPGRFSGRQFSNSRSEMNVSTLELGDSALYLCASRGTSGGLYEQYFGPGTRLTVT.

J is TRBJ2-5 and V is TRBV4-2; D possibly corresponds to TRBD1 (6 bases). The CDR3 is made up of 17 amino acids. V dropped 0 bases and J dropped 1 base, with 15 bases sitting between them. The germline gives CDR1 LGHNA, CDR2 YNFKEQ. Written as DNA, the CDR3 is TGTGCCAGCAGCCAAGATCCAGGGGCCGGACTCCAAGAGACCCAGTACTTC. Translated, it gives CASSQDPGAGLQETQYF.

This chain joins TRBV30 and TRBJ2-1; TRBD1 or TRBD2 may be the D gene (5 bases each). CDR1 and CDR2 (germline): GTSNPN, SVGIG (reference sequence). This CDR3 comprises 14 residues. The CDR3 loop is CALQAGEWGNEQFF. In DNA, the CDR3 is TGTGCACTACAAGCCGGAGAGTGGGGGAATGAGCAGTTCTTC.

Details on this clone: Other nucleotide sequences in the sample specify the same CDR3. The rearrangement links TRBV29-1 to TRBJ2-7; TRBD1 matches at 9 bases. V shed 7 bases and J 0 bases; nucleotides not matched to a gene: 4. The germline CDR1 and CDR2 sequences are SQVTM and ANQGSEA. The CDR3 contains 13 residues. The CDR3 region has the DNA TGCAGCGGGGGACAGGGAATCTCCTACGAGCAGTACTTC. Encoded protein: CSGGQGISYEQYF.

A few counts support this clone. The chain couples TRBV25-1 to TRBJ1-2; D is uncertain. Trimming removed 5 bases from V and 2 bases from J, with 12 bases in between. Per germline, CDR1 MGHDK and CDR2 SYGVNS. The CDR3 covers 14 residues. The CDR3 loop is CASSSQSTNYGYTF. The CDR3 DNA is TGTGCCAGCAGTTCTCAATCCACAAACTATGGCTACACCTTC.

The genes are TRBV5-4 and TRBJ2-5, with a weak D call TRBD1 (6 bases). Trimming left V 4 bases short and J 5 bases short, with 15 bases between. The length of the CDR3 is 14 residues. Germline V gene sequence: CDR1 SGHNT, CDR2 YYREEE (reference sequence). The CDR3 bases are TGTGCCAGCAGCCGGACAGATACACGGGAGACCCAGTACTTC. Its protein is CASSRTDTRETQYF.

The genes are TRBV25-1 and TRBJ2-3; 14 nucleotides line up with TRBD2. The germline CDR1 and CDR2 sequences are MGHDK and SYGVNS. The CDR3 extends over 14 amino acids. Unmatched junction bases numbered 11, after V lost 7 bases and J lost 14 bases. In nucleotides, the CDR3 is TGTGCCAGCACCAAAGGACTAGCGGGGGGCCAACTGTATTTT. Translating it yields CASTKGLAGGQLYF.

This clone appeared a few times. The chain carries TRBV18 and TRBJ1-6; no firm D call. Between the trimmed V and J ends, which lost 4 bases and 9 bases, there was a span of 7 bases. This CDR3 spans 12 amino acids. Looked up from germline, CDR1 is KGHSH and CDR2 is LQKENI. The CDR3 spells CASSRGVSPLHF. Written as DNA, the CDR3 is TGTGCCAGCTCACGCGGGGTTTCACCCCTCCACTTT. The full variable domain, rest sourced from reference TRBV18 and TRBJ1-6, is NAGVMQNPRHLVRRRGQEARLRCSPMKGHSHVYWYRQLPEEGLKFMVYLQKENIIDESGMPKERFSAEFPKEGPSILRIQQVVRGDSAAYFCASSRGVSPLHFGNGTRLTVT.

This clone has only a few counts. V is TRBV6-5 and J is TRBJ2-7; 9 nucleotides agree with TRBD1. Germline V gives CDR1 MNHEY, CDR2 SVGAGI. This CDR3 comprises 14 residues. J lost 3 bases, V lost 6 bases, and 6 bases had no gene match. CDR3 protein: CASRGQGMGYEQYF. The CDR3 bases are TGTGCCAGCAGAGGACAGGGGATGGGCTACGAGCAGTACTTC.

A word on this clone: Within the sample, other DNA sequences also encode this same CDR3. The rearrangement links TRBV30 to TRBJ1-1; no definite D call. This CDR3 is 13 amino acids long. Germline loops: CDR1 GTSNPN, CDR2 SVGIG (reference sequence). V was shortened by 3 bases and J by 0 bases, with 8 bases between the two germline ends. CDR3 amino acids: CAWSQGLNTEAFF. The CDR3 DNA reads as TGTGCCTGGAGCCAAGGGTTGAACACTGAAGCTTTCTTT.

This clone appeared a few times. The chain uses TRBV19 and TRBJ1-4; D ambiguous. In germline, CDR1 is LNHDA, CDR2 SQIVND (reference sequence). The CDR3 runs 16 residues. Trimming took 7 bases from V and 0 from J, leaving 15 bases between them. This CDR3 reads CASKWAKGSTNEKLFF. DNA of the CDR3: TGTGCCAGTAAGTGGGCGAAGGGATCAACTAATGAAAAACTGTTTTTT.